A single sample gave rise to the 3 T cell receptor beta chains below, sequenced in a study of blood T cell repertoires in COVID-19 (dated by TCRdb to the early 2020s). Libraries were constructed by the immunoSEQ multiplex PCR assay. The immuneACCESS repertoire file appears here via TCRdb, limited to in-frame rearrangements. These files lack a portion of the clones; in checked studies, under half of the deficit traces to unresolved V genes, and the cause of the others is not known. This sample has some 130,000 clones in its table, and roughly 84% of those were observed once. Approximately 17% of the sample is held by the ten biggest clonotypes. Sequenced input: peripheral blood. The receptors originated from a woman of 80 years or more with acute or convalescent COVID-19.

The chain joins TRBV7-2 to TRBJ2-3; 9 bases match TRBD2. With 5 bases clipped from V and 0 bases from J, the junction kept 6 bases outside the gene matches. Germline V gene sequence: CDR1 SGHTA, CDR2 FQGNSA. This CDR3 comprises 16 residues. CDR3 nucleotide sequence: TGTGCCAGCAGCCACAGACTAGCGGCTAGCACAGATACGCAGTATTTT. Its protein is CASSHRLAASTDTQYF.

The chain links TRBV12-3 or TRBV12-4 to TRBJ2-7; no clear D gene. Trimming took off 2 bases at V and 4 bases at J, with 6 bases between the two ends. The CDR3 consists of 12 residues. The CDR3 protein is CASSLFSYEQYF. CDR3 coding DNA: TGTGCCAGCAGTTTATTTTCGTACGAGCAGTACTTC.

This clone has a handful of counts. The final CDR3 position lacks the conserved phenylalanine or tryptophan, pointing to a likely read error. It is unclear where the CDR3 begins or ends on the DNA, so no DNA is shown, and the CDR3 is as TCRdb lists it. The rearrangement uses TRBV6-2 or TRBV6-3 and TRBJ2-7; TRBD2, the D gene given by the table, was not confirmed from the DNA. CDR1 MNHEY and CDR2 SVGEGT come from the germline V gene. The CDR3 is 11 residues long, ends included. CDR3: CASSYMSFFTL.